These 19 T cell receptor beta chains originate from one sample sequenced in a study of cytomegalovirus exposure and HLA in healthy donors. Amplification used 60 Vbeta primers and 13 Jbeta primers. Repertoires were generated with immunoSEQ multiplex PCR, while TCRdb's copy carries only in-frame clones and drops some. Found here are roughly 80,000 clones, around 65% of them singletons; the top ten hold approximately 5%. Sequenced material: PBMCs. These receptors were obtained from a man aged 60-69 years in good health and CMV-seropositive.

This clone has more than one count but fewer than ten. The rearrangement uses TRBV6-6 and TRBJ1-2; possible D gene TRBD1, 6 bases. Germline lookup yields CDR1 MNHNY and CDR2 SVGAGI (reference sequence). V lost 4 bases, J lost 8 bases, and 14 bases lay in between. CDR3 length: 13 amino acids. The CDR3 spells CASSSTGLGGYTF. CDR3 sequence (DNA): TGTGCCAGCAGTTCTACAGGGTTAGGGGGCTACACCTTC.

The chain employs TRBV4-1 and TRBJ2-7, with a possible D match to TRBD2 (7 bases). CDR1 is MGHRA and CDR2 is YSYEKL in the germline V gene. CDR3 length: 15 amino acids. V was pared by 6 bases and J by 7 bases, with 22 bases between. This CDR3 is CASRPQGTQAGEQYF. The CDR3 region has the DNA TGCGCCAGCAGGCCACAGGGCACCCAAGCGGGGGAGCAGTACTTC.

The chain combines TRBV19 with TRBJ2-4; maybe TRBD2 (6 bases). CDR3 length: 15 amino acids. V lost 5 bases to trimming and J lost 0 bases, with 11 bases between them. Germline assignment: CDR1 LNHDA and CDR2 SQIVND (reference sequence). CDR3 in amino acids: CASSLEGIAKNIQYF. The CDR3 coding sequence is TGTGCCAGTAGTCTGGAGGGTATAGCCAAAAACATTCAGTACTTC. The whole variable domain, remainder taken from reference TRBV19 and TRBJ2-4, is DGGITQSPKYLFRKEGQNVTLSCEQNLNHDAMYWYRQDPGQGLRLIYYSQIVNDFQKGDIAEGYSVSREKKESFPLTVTSAQKNPTAFYLCASSLEGIAKNIQYFGAGTRLSVL.

J is TRBJ1-4 and V is TRBV15; D is unclear. The V and J ends lost 1 base and 0 bases respectively, with 9 bases between them. Looked up from germline, CDR1 is LNHNV and CDR2 is YYDKDF (reference sequence). The CDR3 extends over 16 amino acids. The CDR3 spells CATSRVEVPTNEKLFF. CDR3 coding DNA: TGTGCCACCAGCAGAGTAGAAGTGCCAACTAATGAAAAACTGTTTTTT.

This chain uses TRBV4-2 with TRBJ2-2, with D unresolved. Trimming removed 0 bases from V and 1 base from J, with 12 bases in between. The CDR3 sequence is 17 residues long. CDR1 LGHNA and CDR2 YNFKEQ come from the germline V gene. As DNA, the CDR3 is TGTGCCAGCAGCCAAGATTGGAGCAAAATGAACACCGGGGAGCTGTTTTTT. Its translation: CASSQDWSKMNTGELFF.

The V and J genes are TRBV2 and TRBJ2-1; D perhaps matches TRBD2 (5 bases). The CDR3 spans 13 residues. The V end lost 3 bases, the J end lost 4 bases, and 7 bases lay between the germline ends. The V gene's germline CDR1 is SNHLY and CDR2 FYNNEI. CDR3 in amino acids: CASSDGGYNEQFF. The CDR3, as DNA: TGTGCCAGCAGTGACGGAGGTTACAATGAGCAGTTCTTC.

The chain joins TRBV7-9 to TRBJ2-7, with 13 bases lining up with TRBD2. The CDR3 length is 15 residues. Germline CDR1 is SEHNR and CDR2 is FQNEAQ (reference sequence). After removal of 4 bases from V and 2 bases from J, the junction contained 2 bases not matched to a gene. CDR3 DNA: TGTGCCAGCAGCTCGACTAGCGGGGGGACCTACGAGCAGTACTTC. It yields the protein CASSSTSGGTYEQYF.

This chain uses TRBV6-6 with TRBJ2-4, with D tentatively TRBD2 (5 bases). The CDR3 has 12 amino acids. Germline CDR1 reads MNHNY; CDR2 reads SVGAGI (reference sequence). The ends were cut back, 3 bases at V and 6 bases at J, with 6 bases in the middle. CDR3 bases: TGTGCCAGCAGTTATGAGGGAAACATTCAGTACTTC. This translates into CASSYEGNIQYF.

V and J are TRBV7-3 and TRBJ2-3; 12 nucleotides align to TRBD2. The CDR3 consists of 17 residues. Per the germline V gene, CDR1 is SGHTA and CDR2 is FQGTGA. V shed 2 bases, J shed 2 bases, and the junction held 5 bases outside the gene matches. CDR3 loop: CASSLSGLAGNTDTQYF. Here the CDR3 DNA reads TGTGCCAGCAGCTTATCAGGACTAGCGGGAAACACAGATACGCAGTATTTT.

The chain links TRBV6-5 to TRBJ2-6; D is possibly TRBD2 (6 bases). Between the trimmed V and J ends, which lost 7 bases and 1 base, there was a span of 11 bases. The CDR3 contains 15 residues. CDR1 MNHEY and CDR2 SVGAGI come from the germline V gene. The DNA of the CDR3 is TGTGCCAGCAAGGAGGGCCAATCTGGGGCCAACGTCCTGACTTTC. Residues: CASKEGQSGANVLTF.

The genes are TRBV28 and TRBJ2-7; D is perhaps TRBD1 (6 bases). V dropped 7 bases and J dropped 5 bases, with 15 bases sitting between them. CDR3 length: 13 amino acids. The germline gives CDR1 MDHEN, CDR2 SYDVKM. This CDR3 is CASTPTGFNEQYF. As DNA, the CDR3 is TGTGCCAGCACCCCAACAGGGTTCAACGAGCAGTACTTC.

This sequence joins TRBV7-2 and TRBJ2-2, with 10 bases that match TRBD2. Trimming removed 3 bases from V and 7 bases from J; junction bases left unmatched: 5. The CDR3 runs to 15 residues. The germline V gene has CDR1 SGHTA and CDR2 FQGNSA. The CDR3 bases are TGTGCCAGCAGCTTGCGGCTAGCGGGGGTCGGGGAGCTGTTTTTT. Translated: CASSLRLAGVGELFF.

V and J are TRBV5-6 and TRBJ1-4; a weak D match, TRBD1 (5 bases). Trimming took off 2 bases at V and 9 bases at J, with 14 bases between the two ends. CDR1 is SGHDT, CDR2 YYEEEE, per germline. The length of the CDR3 is 14 residues. CDR3: CASSFQTGNQKLFF. CDR3 nucleotide sequence: TGTGCCAGCAGCTTCCAAACAGGAAATCAAAAACTGTTTTTT.

The chain has TRBV20-1 and TRBJ2-5; D perhaps matches TRBD1 (5 bases). V was trimmed by 5 bases and J by 5 bases, leaving 6 bases between them. CDR1 and CDR2 (germline): DFQATT, SNEGSKA (reference sequence). The CDR3 is 10 amino acids. The CDR3 loop is CSASGETQYF. For the CDR3, the DNA is TGCAGTGCTTCAGGGGAGACCCAGTACTTC.

Sample share makes this clone medium-sized (0.01 to 0.1%). The CDR3 coding sequence is TGTGCCAGCAGTTACACTAGCGGGGCGAACACCGGGGAGCTGTTTTTT. Its translation is CASSYTSGANTGELFF. The V call is TRBV6-6, the J call TRBJ2-2, with 10 bases lining up with TRBD2. The CDR3 is 16 amino acids. CDR1 is MNHNY, CDR2 SVGAGI, per germline (reference sequence). V was pared by 2 bases and J by 0 bases, with 0 bases of the junction left unmatched.

The rearrangement uses TRBV28 and TRBJ2-5, with TRBD1 matching over 7 bases. Germline CDR1 is MDHEN and CDR2 is SYDVKM. The V gene end was trimmed by 6 bases and the J gene end by 5 bases; junction bases not matched to a gene: 9. The CDR3 runs 14 residues. The CDR3 sequence is CASRGTARGETQYF. CDR3 in DNA: TGTGCCAGCAGGGGGACAGCAAGAGGGGAGACCCAGTACTTC.

V and J are TRBV2 and TRBJ2-7, with a weak D call TRBD1 (5 bases). The CDR3 covers 15 residues. Trimming left V 7 bases short and J 2 bases short, with 18 bases between. The germline gives CDR1 SNHLY, CDR2 FYNNEI. The CDR3 DNA follows: TGTGCCAGCATTGGGGCAGGGCGAAAAACCTACGAGCAGTACTTC. Its translation is CASIGAGRKTYEQYF. Based on the CDR3 plus reference TRBV2 and TRBJ2-7, the full variable domain is EPEVTQTPSHQVTQMGQEVILRCVPISNHLYFYWYRQILGQKVEFLVSFYNNEISEKSEIFDDQFSVERPDGSNFTLKIRSTKLEDSAMYFCASIGAGRKTYEQYFGPGTRLTVT.

The J gene is TRBJ2-2, the V gene TRBV6-1, with D possibly being TRBD2 (5 bases). Between the trimmed V and J ends, which lost 6 bases and 3 bases, there was a span of 14 bases. Germline V gene data show CDR1 as MNHNS and CDR2 as SASEGT. The CDR3 length is 15 residues. The CDR3 spells CASRGIGGHTGELFF. DNA of the CDR3: TGTGCCAGCAGGGGGATAGGCGGGCACACCGGGGAGCTGTTTTTT.

The chain is built from TRBV6-1 and TRBJ1-1; no clear D gene. In germline, CDR1 is MNHNS, CDR2 SASEGT. CDR3 length equals 14 residues. The germline V and J ends were trimmed by 3 bases and 0 bases, with 8 bases remaining between them. CDR3 sequence: CASSDLGLNTEAFF. The CDR3 coding sequence is TGTGCCAGCAGTGATCTAGGTTTGAACACTGAAGCTTTCTTT.